This TCR beta chain was identified in a study of persistence of HIV-infected CD4 T cells. Findings and caveats of the study: Compared with CD3/CD28-stimulated cells, CMV- and Gag-responding cells showed lower TCRbeta richness.

The stimulus was lysate of CMV-infected fibroblasts, around 10 ug/mL. Sorting selected CD4+ T cells upregulating both CD40 ligand and CD69. This was the immunoSEQ version 4 assay in survey mode. Data came from immunoSEQ multiplex PCR; TCRdb stores just in-frame clones and leaves some out. The table lists approximately 19,000 clones, less than 65% of them singletons. V dropped 7 bases and J dropped 5 bases, with 10 bases sitting between them. Germline V gives CDR1 SQVTM, CDR2 ANQGSEA. CDR3 length equals 11 residues. This clone is large. Antigen unknown. The chain uses TRBV29-1 and TRBJ2-3; D perhaps matches TRBD1 (6 bases). The source is an adult woman with HIV who was CMV-seropositive. The sequenced sample was CD4+ T cells sorted from PBMCs after roughly 18-hour stimulation, obtained from a patient who received antiretroviral therapy. Here the CDR3 DNA reads TGCAGCGGCACACAGGGAGATACGCAGTATTTT. Translated, it gives CSGTQGDTQYF.